This T cell receptor beta chain was profiled in a study of Tregs in tolerant kidney transplant recipients. Study results and limitations: Few patients were studied, so findings need validation in larger groups.

This clone was recorded a few times. Its cognate antigen is unknown. The CDR3 loop spans 14 amino acids. The V gene's germline CDR1 is SNHLY and CDR2 FYNNEI. The V and J ends lost 4 bases and 2 bases respectively, with 12 bases between them. Clones were sequenced by immunoSEQ multiplex PCR, and TCRdb holds only the in-frame ones, with some missing. The sample lists 7,000 to 9,000 clones, about 35% occurring once. FACS sorting followed an approximately 6-day coculture of CFSE-labeled recipient PBMCs with irradiated graft donor PBMCs. The chain has TRBV2 and TRBJ2-7, with a tentative D call TRBD2 (6 bases). The material sequenced was CD8+ T cells from blood cultured with allogeneic cells, taken before the transplant. The TCR comes from a human patient who received a combined kidney and bone marrow transplant. CDR3 nucleotides: TGTGCCAGCAGTGGATGGAGGGGAGCCTACGAGCAGTACTTC. It specifies CASSGWRGAYEQYF.